Listed here are 6 T cell receptor beta chains from one sample, sequenced in a study of shared clonotypes between healthy human individuals. Assay used: immunoSEQ multiplex PCR; TCRdb lists only in-frame clones, some missing. Of hundreds of thousands of clones in the sample, about 97% were seen once. Sequencing was performed on naive CD4+ T cells sorted from blood. Subset here: CD45RA+ positively selected. The receptors come from a woman aged 25 to 39 in good health.

The chain uses TRBV12-5 and TRBJ2-2; 8 bases align to TRBD1. The CDR3 runs to 21 residues. Germline V gives CDR1 LGHNT, CDR2 FRNRAP. The J segment lost 3 bases and the V segment lost 3 bases, leaving 21 bases of the junction unmatched. The DNA of the CDR3 is TGTGCTAGTGGTTTCCTCCCCGCGGGACAGGCCTTTTCCCACTACACCGGGGAGCTGTTTTTT. Protein sequence: CASGFLPAGQAFSHYTGELFF.

V and J are TRBV28 and TRBJ2-7, with a possible D match to TRBD1 (6 bases). Trimming cost V 5 bases and J 4 bases, with 12 bases left between them. The CDR3 loop spans 13 amino acids. Germline V gene lookup returns CDR1 MDHEN and CDR2 SYDVKM. CDR3 residues: CASSGQLEYEQYF. Written as DNA, the CDR3 is TGTGCCAGCAGTGGACAGCTCGAGTACGAGCAGTACTTC.

This chain uses TRBV7-2 with TRBJ1-3, with D possibly TRBD1 on 5 matching bases. CDR3 size: 15 residues. Germline V gene lookup returns CDR1 SGHTA and CDR2 FQGNSA. Trimming shortened V by 4 bases and J by 0 bases, and 10 bases separated the two germline ends. The CDR3 sequence is CASSSQTVSGNTIYF. CDR3 nucleotide sequence: TGTGCCAGCAGCTCTCAGACAGTCTCTGGAAACACCATATATTTT. Based on the CDR3 plus reference TRBV7-2 and TRBJ1-3, the full variable domain is GAGVSQSPSNKVTEKGKDVELRCDPISGHTALYWYRQSLGQGLEFLIYFQGNSAPDKSGLPSDRFSAERTGGSVSTLTIQRTQQEDSAVYLCASSSQTVSGNTIYFGEGSWLTVV.

The rearrangement uses TRBV28 and TRBJ1-1; D remains unclear. This CDR3 is built from 15 residues. Trimming removed 2 bases at V and 4 bases at J, with 14 bases between. CDR1 is MDHEN, CDR2 SYDVKM, per germline. The CDR3 loop is CASSLPGYYGTEAFF. DNA for the CDR3: TGTGCCAGCAGTTTACCCGGGTACTATGGCACTGAAGCTTTCTTT.

The chain joins TRBV7-9 to TRBJ2-7; the D is unclear. This CDR3 contains 17 residues. V was pared by 3 bases and J by 6 bases, with 24 bases between. In germline, CDR1 is SEHNR, CDR2 FQNEAQ (reference sequence). The DNA for the CDR3 is TGTGCCAGCAGCTTTGTTCCCTCTCTTGGAAGTGTCAGCGAGCAGTACTTC. This gives the protein CASSFVPSLGSVSEQYF.

This chain joins TRBV28 and TRBJ2-1; 9 positions match TRBD1. CDR1 is MDHEN and CDR2 is SYDVKM in the germline V gene. CDR3 length: 15 residues. Trimming at V came to 4 bases and at J to 6 bases, leaving 7 bases not matched to a gene. In nucleotides, the CDR3 is TGTGCCAGCAGTTCACAGGGGGCTCCCCCCAATGAGCAGTTCTTC. Amino acids: CASSSQGAPPNEQFF.